Each of the 14 T cell receptor beta chains below was sequenced from the same sample in a study of cytomegalovirus exposure and HLA in healthy donors. The PCR employed 60 Vbeta primers together with 13 Jbeta primers. Some clones are missing from TCRdb's copy, which holds only in-frame ones; the method was immunoSEQ multiplex PCR. The sample shows 100,000 or so clones, around three quarters of them seen only once. The sample was PBMCs. The receptor source for this set is a woman aged 45 to 65 in good health and CMV-seropositive.

This rearrangement joins TRBV9 to TRBJ1-1; no firm D call. CDR3 length: 17 amino acids. CDR1 SGDLS and CDR2 YYNGEE come from the germline V gene. V lost 6 bases to trimming and J lost 1 base, with 22 bases between them. CDR3 in amino acids: CASNMGRSLGGNTEAFF. CDR3 DNA sequence: TGTGCCAGCAATATGGGTAGGAGTCTAGGAGGGAACACTGAAGCTTTCTTT.

A note on this clone: At one of its ends the junction is not consistent with the germline gene, which may arise from a read error. The chain couples TRBV7-7 to TRBJ1-1; D call uncertain. Germline V CDR1 and CDR2: SSHAT, FNYEAQ (reference sequence). The CDR3 sequence is 13 residues long. CDR3 coding DNA: TGTGCTAGCAGCTCAACTTTGAACACTGAAGCTTTCTTT. Encoded protein: CASSSTLNTEAFF.

V and J are TRBV27 and TRBJ1-5; D is unclear. V gave up 6 bases and J gave up 0 bases, with 6 bases separating them. The CDR3 extends over 13 amino acids. CDR1 is MNHEY and CDR2 is SMNVEV in the germline V gene (reference sequence). CDR3 coding DNA: TGTGCCAGCAGCACATATAGCAATCAGCCCCAGCATTTT. Its translation is CASSTYSNQPQHF.

The gene calls are TRBV27 and TRBJ2-1, with TRBD2 as a possible D gene (6 bases). V lost 8 bases and J 4 bases, leaving 15 bases between the germline ends. Germline assignment: CDR1 MNHEY and CDR2 SMNVEV (reference sequence). This CDR3 comprises 14 residues. The CDR3 region has the DNA TGTGCCAGCCGGGCCGGGAGAGTTTACAATGAGCAGTTCTTC. Amino acids: CASRAGRVYNEQFF.

This clone has only a few counts. The chain recombines TRBV12-5 with TRBJ2-2; TRBD1 is a possible D gene (5 bases). The CDR3 sequence is 16 residues long. The ends were cut back, 0 bases at V and 8 bases at J, with 16 bases in the middle. The germline gives CDR1 LGHNT, CDR2 FRNRAP. The CDR3 DNA reads TGTGCTAGTGGTTTGGTACGCTCAGGGTTAGATGGGGAGCTGTTTTTT. It codes for CASGLVRSGLDGELFF.

The chain employs TRBV30 and TRBJ1-3; no clear D. The CDR3 length is 14 residues. CDR1 and CDR2 (germline): GTSNPN, SVGIG (reference sequence). Trimming stripped 3 bases from V and 0 bases from J, with 9 bases between. This CDR3 is CAWSKQLSGNTIYF. The CDR3 nucleotides are TGTGCCTGGAGCAAACAGCTCTCTGGAAACACCATATATTTT.

The rearrangement uses TRBV11-3 and TRBJ2-1, with 9 bases aligning to TRBD1. Trimming at V came to 5 bases and at J to 6 bases, leaving 5 bases not matched to a gene. Per germline, CDR1 SGHNT and CDR2 YENEEA. The CDR3 runs to 14 residues. CDR3 protein: CASSRTGAVNEQFF. CDR3 coding DNA: TGTGCCAGCAGCCGGACAGGGGCGGTCAATGAGCAGTTCTTC.

The chain joins TRBV5-6 to TRBJ2-7; unclear D gene. Germline lookup yields CDR1 SGHDT and CDR2 YYEEEE. The CDR3 has 11 residues. V dropped 3 bases and J dropped 3 bases, with 4 bases sitting between them. In DNA, the CDR3 is TGTGCCAGCAGCTCCGTCTACGAGCAGTACTTC. It translates to CASSSVYEQYF.

This clone was observed a handful of times. The chain combines TRBV10-3 with TRBJ2-1; D perhaps matches TRBD1 (5 bases). The CDR3 has 16 residues. Germline lookup yields CDR1 ENHRY and CDR2 SYGVKD. With 4 bases removed from V and 6 bases from J, the gap between germline ends came to 19 bases. CDR3 residues: CAISGGPQRTVNEQFF. The CDR3 nucleotides are TGTGCCATCAGTGGGGGCCCACAGAGAACCGTCAATGAGCAGTTCTTC.

The chain is built from TRBV10-3 and TRBJ1-1, with 8 bases lining up with TRBD1. This CDR3 is 14 amino acids long. Germline values: CDR1 ENHRY, CDR2 SYGVKD. V was clipped by 7 bases and J by 6 bases; unmatched bases: 10. CDR3 nucleotide sequence: TGTGCCATCAATCGGGACAGGAGTGACGCTGAAGCTTTCTTT. Protein product: CAINRDRSDAEAFF.

The chain combines TRBV7-3 with TRBJ2-1; TRBD2 might be the D (6 bases). The ends were cut back, 0 bases at V and 10 bases at J, with 10 bases in the middle. The CDR3 runs to 13 residues. Per germline, CDR1 SGHTA and CDR2 FQGTGA. The CDR3 is CASSLTSREEQFF. The CDR3 DNA is TGTGCCAGCAGCTTAACCAGCCGGGAGGAGCAGTTCTTC.

The sample holds a few counts of this clone. The CDR3: CASTTRGGGTEAFF. For the CDR3, the DNA is TGTGCCAGCACCACGAGAGGGGGGGGGACTGAAGCTTTCTTT. The chain has TRBV7-4 and TRBJ1-1; D possibly corresponds to TRBD1 (6 bases). The ends were cut back, 7 bases at V and 5 bases at J, with 17 bases in the middle. The CDR3 runs 14 residues. Germline V gene sequence: CDR1 SGHVT, CDR2 SQSDAQ. Complete variable domain (other parts from reference TRBV7-4 and TRBJ1-1): GAGVSQSPRYKVAKRGRDVALRCDSISGHVTLYWYRQTLGQGSEVLTYSQSDAQRDKSGRPSGRFSAERPERSVSTLKIQRTEQGDSAVYLCASTTRGGGTEAFFGQGTRLTVV.

The V gene is TRBV7-2, the J gene TRBJ2-7; 7 bases fit TRBD1. V was pared by 8 bases and J by 0 bases, with 4 bases of the junction left unmatched. This CDR3 comprises 13 residues. Germline-derived CDR1 and CDR2 are SGHTA and FQGNSA. CDR3 in DNA: TGTGCCAGCCGGGACAGCCGCTCCTACGAGCAGTACTTC. It translates to CASRDSRSYEQYF.

J is TRBJ2-1 and V is TRBV6-1; tentative D call: TRBD2 (5 bases). V shed 3 bases and J shed 4 bases, with 19 bases lying between them. The CDR3 consists of 17 residues. Germline lookup yields CDR1 MNHNS and CDR2 SASEGT. The CDR3 region is CASSDRPAGSLYNEQFF. The CDR3 nucleotides are TGTGCCAGCAGTGATCGTCCCGCGGGCTCTTTGTACAATGAGCAGTTCTTC.